This T cell receptor (beta chain) was found in a study of T cell repertoires in cytomegalovirus infection. From germline, CDR1 is MDHEN and CDR2 SYDVKM. The ends lost 3 bases at V and 0 bases at J; junction bases unmatched: 5. The length of the CDR3 is 15 residues. TCRdb passed the reads through MiXCR, listing each CDR3 protein once. This sample yields some 700,000 distinct CDR3 sequences, of which 35% to 45% are seen a single time; roughly 2.9% belongs to the top ten. V usage is TRBV28 and J usage is TRBJ2-7; TRBD1 aligns across 7 bases. This TCR was recovered from a human donor in good health (CMV status not recorded). Some clones in this sample may be carry-over from other donors' samples. Sequencing was performed on PBMCs. CDR3 DNA sequence: TGTGCCAGCAGTTTTTTGGGACAGAGCTCCTACGAGCAGTACTTC. Translated, it gives CASSFLGQSSYEQYF.